The source of this T cell receptor (beta chain) is a study of early T cells in non-severe SARS-CoV-2 infection. About the study: The chains were unpaired, and the sequenced material was bulk RNA from unsorted whole blood.

Study-wide results and caveats: VDJdb-based matching was biased toward anti-spike CD8 responses and missed private and CD4 specificities.

The CDR3 runs to 14 residues. V lost 5 bases, J lost 4 bases, and 15 bases lay in between. The germline V gene has CDR1 MNHEY and CDR2 SMNVEV (reference sequence). In the library, individual cDNA molecules carried attached unique molecular identifiers. TCRdb processed the 5' RACE reads anew with MiXCR; each CDR3 protein has one entry. The sample gives 65,000 to 95,000 distinct CDR3 sequences, over 9% of which show up once; nearly 5% is in the top ten. This clonotype showed up many times. Its antigen is as yet unknown. The chain uses TRBV27 and TRBJ2-7; D unclear. This TCR was recovered from an adult who was a healthcare worker with PCR-confirmed SARS-CoV-2 infection or an uninfected control (not recorded which). Input material: whole blood. The CDR3 sequence: CASSPARWAYEQYF. CDR3 nucleotides: TGTGCCAGCAGTCCCGCTAGGTGGGCTTACGAGCAGTACTTC.